Listed below are T cell receptor beta chains from one sample, sequenced in a study of T cell changes during pregnancy in multiple sclerosis. Assay: immunoSEQ multiplex PCR; the TCRdb copy retains only in-frame clones and omits some. The sample comprises tens of thousands of clones, around 90% of which are singletons, and about 1.8% rests with the top ten. The sequencing here drew on peripheral blood, taken in the first trimester of pregnancy. These receptors were obtained from a female donor with multiple sclerosis, enrolled in a pregnancy study. CDR3s include the opening cysteine and the closing phenylalanine or tryptophan. D genes are given only for firm matches. Expanded clones get a size class; other rows say once, few or many, or leave the size out.

abundance: NA; v_gene: TRBV28; d_gene: NA; j_gene: TRBJ2-7; CDR3aa: CASSLLGKQVHEQYF; CDR3nt: TGTGCCAGCAGCCTCCTTGGGAAACAGGTCCACGAGCAGTACTTC
abundance: NA; v_gene: TRBV4-1; d_gene: NA; j_gene: TRBJ1-1; CDR3aa: CASRYQQGVDTEAFF; CDR3nt: TGCGCCAGCAGATACCAACAGGGAGTGGACACTGAAGCTTTCTTT
abundance: NA; v_gene: TRBV4-2; d_gene: NA; j_gene: TRBJ2-3; CDR3aa: CASSQEMIGSVLDTQYF; CDR3nt: TGTGCCAGCAGCCAAGAGATGATCGGGAGTGTTTTAGATACGCAGTATTTT
abundance: NA; v_gene: TRBV6-6; d_gene: NA; j_gene: TRBJ2-1; CDR3aa: CASRGGRSSYNEQFF; CDR3nt: TGTGCCAGCAGGGGGGGACGAAGCTCCTACAATGAGCAGTTCTTC
abundance: NA; v_gene: TRBV11-2; d_gene: TRBD1; j_gene: TRBJ2-1; CDR3aa: CASRPNRDRVNNEQFF; CDR3nt: TGTGCCAGCAGGCCAAACCGGGACAGGGTCAACAATGAGCAGTTCTTC
abundance: NA; v_gene: TRBV7-2; d_gene: NA; j_gene: TRBJ1-5; CDR3aa: CASSLDGRGHQPQHF; CDR3nt: TGTGCCAGCAGCTTAGATGGTAGGGGCCATCAGCCCCAGCATTTT
abundance: NA; v_gene: TRBV5-1; d_gene: NA; j_gene: TRBJ2-7; CDR3aa: CASGNSGSSYEQYF; CDR3nt: TGCGCCAGCGGGAATAGCGGAAGCTCCTACGAGCAGTACTTC
abundance: NA; v_gene: TRBV5-1; d_gene: NA; j_gene: TRBJ1-4; CDR3aa: CASSLDSENEKLFF; CDR3nt: TGCGCCAGCAGCTTGGACAGTGAGAATGAAAAACTGTTTTTT
abundance: NA; v_gene: TRBV25-1; d_gene: TRBD1; j_gene: TRBJ1-5; CDR3aa: CASSEFTGGRDQPQHF; CDR3nt: TGTGCCAGCAGTGAATTTACAGGGGGCCGAGATCAGCCCCAGCATTTT
abundance: NA; v_gene: TRBV4-2; d_gene: NA; j_gene: TRBJ2-7; CDR3aa: CASSPVKSAYEQYF; CDR3nt: TGTGCCAGCAGCCCCGTAAAATCCGCGTACGAGCAGTACTTC
abundance: NA; v_gene: TRBV7-2; d_gene: NA; j_gene: TRBJ2-6; CDR3aa: CASSLEGTSSFSGANVLTF; CDR3nt: TGTGCCAGCAGCTTAGAAGGAACTAGCTCCTTCTCTGGGGCCAACGTCCTGACTTTC
abundance: NA; v_gene: TRBV6-5; d_gene: NA; j_gene: TRBJ2-7; CDR3aa: CASSYDRGKYYEQYF; CDR3nt: TGTGCCAGCAGTTACGACAGAGGAAAGTACTACGAGCAGTACTTC
abundance: NA; v_gene: TRBV4-3; d_gene: NA; j_gene: TRBJ1-1; CDR3aa: CASSQDYRTYTEAFF; CDR3nt: TGCGCCAGCAGCCAAGATTACAGGACATACACTGAAGCTTTCTTT
abundance: once; v_gene: TRBV5-1; d_gene: TRBD2; j_gene: TRBJ2-5; CDR3aa: CASSFLLAEGETQYF; CDR3nt: TGCGCCAGCAGCTTCCTCCTAGCGGAGGGTGAGACCCAGTACTTC
abundance: NA; v_gene: TRBV4-3; d_gene: TRBD2; j_gene: TRBJ2-3; CDR3aa: CASSQNPSGTSTDTQYF; CDR3nt: TGCGCCAGCAGCCAAAACCCTAGCGGGACTAGCACAGATACGCAGTATTTT
abundance: NA; v_gene: TRBV6-6; d_gene: NA; j_gene: TRBJ1-2; CDR3aa: CASRGREQGDYGYTF; CDR3nt: TGTGCCAGCAGGGGACGAGAACAGGGCGATTATGGCTACACCTTC